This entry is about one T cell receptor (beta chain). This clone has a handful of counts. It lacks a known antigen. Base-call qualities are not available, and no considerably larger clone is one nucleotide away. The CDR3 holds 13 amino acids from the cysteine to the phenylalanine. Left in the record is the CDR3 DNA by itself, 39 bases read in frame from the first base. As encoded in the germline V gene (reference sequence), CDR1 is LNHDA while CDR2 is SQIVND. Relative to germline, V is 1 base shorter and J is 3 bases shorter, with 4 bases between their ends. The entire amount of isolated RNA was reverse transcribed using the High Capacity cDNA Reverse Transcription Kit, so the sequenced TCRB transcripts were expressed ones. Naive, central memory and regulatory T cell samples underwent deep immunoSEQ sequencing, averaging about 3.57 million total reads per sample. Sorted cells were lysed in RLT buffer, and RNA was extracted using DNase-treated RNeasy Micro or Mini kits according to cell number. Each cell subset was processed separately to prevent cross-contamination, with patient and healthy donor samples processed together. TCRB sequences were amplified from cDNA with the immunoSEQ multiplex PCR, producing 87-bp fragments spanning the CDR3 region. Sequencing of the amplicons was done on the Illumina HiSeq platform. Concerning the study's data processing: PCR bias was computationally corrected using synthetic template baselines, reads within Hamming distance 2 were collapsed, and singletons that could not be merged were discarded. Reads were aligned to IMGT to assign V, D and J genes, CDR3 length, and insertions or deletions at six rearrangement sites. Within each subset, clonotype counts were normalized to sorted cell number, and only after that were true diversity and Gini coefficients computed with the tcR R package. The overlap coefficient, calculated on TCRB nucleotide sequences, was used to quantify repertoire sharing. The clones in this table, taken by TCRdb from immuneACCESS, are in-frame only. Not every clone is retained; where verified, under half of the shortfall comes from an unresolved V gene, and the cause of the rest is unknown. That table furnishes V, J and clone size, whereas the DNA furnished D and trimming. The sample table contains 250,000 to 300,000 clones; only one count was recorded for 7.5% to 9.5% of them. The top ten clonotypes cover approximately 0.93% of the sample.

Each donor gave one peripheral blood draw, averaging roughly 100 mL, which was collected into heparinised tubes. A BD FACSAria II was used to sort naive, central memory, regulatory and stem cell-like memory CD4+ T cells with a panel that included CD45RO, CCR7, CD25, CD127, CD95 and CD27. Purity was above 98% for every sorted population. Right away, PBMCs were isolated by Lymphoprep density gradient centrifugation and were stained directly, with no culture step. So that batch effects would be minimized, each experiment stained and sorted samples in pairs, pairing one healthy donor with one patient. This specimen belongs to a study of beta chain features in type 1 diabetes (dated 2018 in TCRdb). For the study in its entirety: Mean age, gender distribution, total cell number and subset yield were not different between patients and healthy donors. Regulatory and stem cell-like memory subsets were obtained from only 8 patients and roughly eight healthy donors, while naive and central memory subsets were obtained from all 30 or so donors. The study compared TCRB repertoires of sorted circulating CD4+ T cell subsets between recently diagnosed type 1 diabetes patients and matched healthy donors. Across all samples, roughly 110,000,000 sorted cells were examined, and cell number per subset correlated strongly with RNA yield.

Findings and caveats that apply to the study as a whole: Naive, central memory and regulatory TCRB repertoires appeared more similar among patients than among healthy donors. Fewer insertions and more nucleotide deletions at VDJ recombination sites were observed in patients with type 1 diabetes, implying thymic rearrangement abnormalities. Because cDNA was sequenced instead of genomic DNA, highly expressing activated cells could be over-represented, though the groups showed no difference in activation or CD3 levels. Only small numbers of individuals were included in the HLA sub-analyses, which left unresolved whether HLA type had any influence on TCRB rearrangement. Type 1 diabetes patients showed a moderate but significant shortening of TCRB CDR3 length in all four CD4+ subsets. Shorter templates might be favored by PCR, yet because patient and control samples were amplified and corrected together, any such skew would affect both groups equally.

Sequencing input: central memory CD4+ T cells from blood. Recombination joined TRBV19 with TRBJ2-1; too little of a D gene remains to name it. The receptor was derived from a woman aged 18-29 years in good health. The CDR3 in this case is CASSIGDYNEQFF. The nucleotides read TGTGCCAGTAGTATAGGGGACTACAATGAGCAGTTCTTC.